A selection of T cell receptor beta chains follows, all from one sample in a study of T-cell reconstitution after alpha-beta-depleted transplantation in children. TCRdb ran MiXCR on the PCR reads and lists one entry per CDR3 protein. The sample records hundreds of thousands of distinct CDR3 sequences, under 13% being singletons. The sample here was PBMCs, taken before TCRalphabeta/CD19-depleted stem cell transplant. All receptors come from a child in the first two years of life with acute myeloid leukemia, due to receive a stem cell transplant. The CDR3 runs from the conserved cysteine through the conserved F or W. Fields, in order: V gene, clone size, D gene, J gene, CDR3 DNA, CDR3 protein. A D gene is named only where the DNA matches it firmly. Each size is how often the clone was seen (once, few, many) or a class if it is expanded.

>TRBV4-3|few|.|TRBJ2-3
TGCGCCAGCAGCCAAGGTTTCGCAGAATACACAGATACGCAGTATTTT
CASSQGFAEYTDTQYF
>TRBV4-2|many|.|TRBJ1-2
TGTGCCAGCAGCCAAGATTTGGTCAGGGACTATGGCTACACCTTC
CASSQDLVRDYGYTF
>TRBV28|many|TRBD1|TRBJ1-2
TGTGCCAGCAGTTTATATGATGCGGACAGGGGCCTGTGGGGCTACACCTTC
CASSLYDADRGLWGYTF
>TRBV11-2|few|.|TRBJ2-3
TGTGCCAGCAGCTTAGGAACAGGGACAGCGGGTGGAGATACGCAGTATTTT
CASSLGTGTAGGDTQYF
>TRBV20-1|many|TRBD2|TRBJ2-1
TGCAGTGCTACTAGCGGGAGCTACAATGAGCAGTTCTTC
CSATSGSYNEQFF
>TRBV2|many|TRBD2|TRBJ2-1
TGTGCCAGCGTCTCCGGGACTAGCGAGTTCTTC
CASVSGTSEFF
>TRBV6-6|many|.|TRBJ1-1
TGTGCCAGCAGCCCCGGGGGCCCGGGGGCTTTCTTT
CASSPGGPGAFF
>TRBV20-1|many|.|TRBJ2-3
TGCAGTGCTAGGATTGGACCCACAGATACGCAGTATTTT
CSARIGPTDTQYF
>TRBV28|few|TRBD1|TRBJ2-3
TGTGCCAGCAAGCAGGGGGCAGATACGCAGTATTTT
CASKQGADTQYF
>TRBV20-1|many|.|TRBJ2-3
TGCAGTGCTAGGGGACCTGGACCAGATACGCAGTATTTT
CSARGPGPDTQYF
>TRBV5-4|many|.|TRBJ2-3
TGTGCCAGCAGCTTGGGGGGAGCTCGAACAGATACGCAGTATTTT
CASSLGGARTDTQYF
>TRBV6-2/TRBV6-3|many|.|TRBJ2-7
TGTGCCAGCAGCGGCGGGACTTCCTACGAGCAGTACTTC
CASSGGTSYEQYF
>TRBV24-1|many|.|TRBJ2-3
TGTGCCACCAGTGTCGAATCCACGAATACGCAGTATTTT
CATSVESTNTQYF
>TRBV7-8|many|.|TRBJ2-1
TGTGCCAGCAGCTTCAGAAGGGAGCAGTTCTTC
CASSFRREQFF
>TRBV7-2|many|TRBD1|TRBJ1-3
TGTGCCAGCAGCCCTACCCCGGGACAGGGGGCGGACACCATATATTTT
CASSPTPGQGADTIYF
>TRBV12-3/TRBV12-4|many|.|TRBJ2-3
TGTGCCAGCCTCATCCTAGGGAATACGCAGTATTTT
CASLILGNTQYF
>TRBV28|many|.|TRBJ2-1
TGTGCCAGCAGTCTGGGAGCCAGCGGGCCCTACAATGAGCAGTTCTTC
CASSLGASGPYNEQFF
>TRBV6-5|many|TRBD1|TRBJ1-1
TGTGCCAGCAGTTACTCAACAGGGGTAGGCACTGAAGCTTTCTTT
CASSYSTGVGTEAFF
>TRBV2|many|.|TRBJ2-2
TGTGCCAGCAGTGGCGGGACAGCCCTTACCGGGGAGCTGTTTTTT
CASSGGTALTGELFF
>TRBV10-3|many|.|TRBJ2-4
TGTGCCATCAGTGGGGAACGGAAAAACATTCAGTACTTC
CAISGERKNIQYF
>TRBV5-6|many|.|TRBJ1-4
TGTGCCAGCAGCTTGGATGGGGGAATCACAGAAAAACTGTTTTTT
CASSLDGGITEKLFF
>TRBV7-3|once|.|TRBJ2-5
TGTGCCAGCAGCTTAAGGGGTTTGCAAGAGACCCAGTACTTC
CASSLRGLQETQYF
>TRBV5-1|many|TRBD1|TRBJ2-3
TGCGCCAGCAGCTTGGTGGGGACAGCCAGCACAGATACGCAGTATTTT
CASSLVGTASTDTQYF
>TRBV12-3/TRBV12-4|few|.|TRBJ2-5
TGTGCCAGCAGCGAAGAGGAACGAGAGACCCAGTACTTC
CASSEEERETQYF
>TRBV10-3|many|.|TRBJ2-2
TGTGCCATCAGTGTAGCCGGGGAGCTGTTTTTT
CAISVAGELFF
>TRBV4-3|many|.|TRBJ2-5
TGCGCCAGCAGCCAAGATTTGGTTCAAGAGGGGACCCAGTACTTC
CASSQDLVQEGTQYF
>TRBV20-1|many|TRBD2|TRBJ2-7
TGCAGTGCTAGAGAGAAAGTCAGGGGACTAGGGCAGTACTTC
CSAREKVRGLGQYF
>TRBV24-1|many|.|TRBJ2-1
TGTGCCACCAGTGATTTGCAATCTAGTTCGGCCTACAATGAGCAGTTCTTC
CATSDLQSSSAYNEQFF
>TRBV20-1|many|.|TRBJ2-3
TGCAGTGCTAGAACCGGGCCGAAAGCAGATACGCAGTATTTT
CSARTGPKADTQYF